This is a list of T cell receptor beta chains from one sample in a study of T cell changes during pregnancy in multiple sclerosis. The data were produced by immunoSEQ multiplex PCR, yet TCRdb's version contains in-frame clones alone and is incomplete. This sample has approximately 10,000 clones; around four fifths occur once, and the top ten carry approximately 11%. The sequences come from CD8+ T cells from peripheral blood mononuclear cells, collected after pregnancy. Every receptor here comes from a female donor in good health, enrolled as a control in a pregnancy study. Both conserved end residues are part of each CDR3. A D gene is named only where the DNA matches it firmly. Some rows mark clone size as missing; the rest say once, few, many or name a class of expanded clone.

14	TRBJ2-7	TRBV10-3	NA	NA	CAISEWAREREQYF	TGTGCCATCAGTGAGTGGGCCAGGGAACGGGAGCAGTACTTC
18	TRBJ1-2	TRBV7-9	TRBD1	NA	CASSLVGTGGALPYGYTF	TGTGCCAGCAGCTTAGTCGGGACAGGGGGCGCGTTACCCTATGGCTACACCTTC
15	TRBJ2-3	TRBV6-5	TRBD2	NA	CASSILAGGTDTQYF	TGTGCCAGCTCAATACTAGCGGGCGGAACAGATACGCAGTATTTT
14	TRBJ1-2	TRBV27	TRBD1	NA	CASSLGQGANGYTF	TGTGCCAGCAGTTTGGGACAGGGGGCGAATGGCTACACCTTC
16	TRBJ1-3	TRBV6-1	NA	NA	CASSDAAGTSGNTIYF	TGTGCCAGCAGTGACGCCGCGGGCACCTCTGGAAACACCATATATTTT
15	TRBJ2-5	TRBV28	NA	NA	CASSSPQTNQETQYF	TGTGCCAGCAGTTCGCCTCAGACAAACCAAGAGACCCAGTACTTC
17	TRBJ2-3	TRBV19	NA	NA	CASSMGWGGRGVDTQYF	TGTGCCAGTAGTATGGGATGGGGGGGGCGGGGTGTAGATACGCAGTATTTT
14	TRBJ2-1	TRBV5-6	NA	once	CASSLGAAGNEQFF	TGTGCCAGCAGCTTGGGGGCTGCGGGGAATGAGCAGTTCTTC
16	TRBJ2-7	TRBV7-8	TRBD1	NA	CASSSTGTVTRNEQYF	TGTGCCAGCAGCTCGACCGGGACAGTAACTAGGAACGAGCAGTACTTC
15	TRBJ1-2	TRBV28	NA	NA	CASSEMEQGYYGYTF	TGTGCCAGCAGTGAAATGGAACAGGGTTACTATGGCTACACCTTC
20	TRBJ2-6	TRBV13	TRBD2	NA	CASSRRRTSGGASGANVLTF	TGTGCCAGCAGCCGGAGGAGGACTAGCGGGGGGGCGTCTGGGGCCAACGTCCTGACTTTC
15	TRBJ2-7	TRBV13	TRBD2	NA	CASSFRIAGRYEQYF	TGTGCCAGCAGCTTCAGGATAGCGGGAAGATACGAGCAGTACTTC
15	TRBJ2-2	TRBV6-4	TRBD2	NA	CASSDGQGGTGELFF	TGTGCCAGCAGTGACGGTCAGGGAGGGACCGGGGAGCTGTTTTTT
16	TRBJ2-3	TRBV7-8	NA	once	CASSLAPDYPSDTQYF	TGTGCCAGCAGCTTAGCTCCGGACTACCCGTCAGATACGCAGTATTTT
14	TRBJ2-1	TRBV5-6	NA	NA	CASSSQGVANEQFF	TGTGCCAGCAGCTCACAGGGAGTTGCAAATGAGCAGTTCTTC
14	TRBJ1-3	TRBV10-2	NA	NA	CASSESYSGNTIYF	TGCGCCAGCAGTGAGTCTTACTCTGGAAACACCATATATTTT
15	TRBJ1-5	TRBV28	NA	NA	CASRSPGASNQPQHF	TGTGCCAGCAGATCCCCTGGGGCTTCCAATCAGCCCCAGCATTTT
14	TRBJ1-1	TRBV6-5	TRBD1	NA	CASSYTDRGTEAFF	TGTGCCAGCAGTTACACGGACAGGGGCACTGAAGCTTTCTTT
12	TRBJ2-7	TRBV15	NA	NA	CATSRVSREQYF	TGTGCCACCAGCAGAGTCTCGCGCGAGCAGTACTTC
17	TRBJ2-2	TRBV1	NA	NA	CTSSQVFRDSNTGELFF	TGCACCAGCAGCCAAGTCTTCCGGGACTCCAACACCGGGGAGCTGTTTTTT
14	TRBJ1-1	TRBV10-3	TRBD1	NA	CAIKERTGNTEAFF	TGTGCCATCAAGGAAAGGACAGGCAACACTGAAGCTTTCTTT
17	TRBJ2-1	TRBV9	TRBD2	NA	CASSDRQTSGPYNEQFF	TGTGCCAGCAGCGACCGGCAGACTAGCGGACCCTACAATGAGCAGTTCTTC
15	TRBJ1-1	TRBV4-3	TRBD1	once	CASSQDRTGLSEAFF	TGCGCCAGCAGCCAAGATAGGACAGGGTTGTCTGAAGCTTTCTTT
14	TRBJ2-7	TRBV27	NA	NA	CATSSRLGSYEQYF	TGTGCCACCAGTTCCCGACTAGGCTCCTACGAGCAGTACTTC
13	TRBJ2-1	TRBV9	TRBD1	NA	CASARQGSGEQFF	TGTGCCAGCGCCCGACAGGGGTCCGGTGAGCAGTTCTTC
20	TRBJ2-5	TRBV28	TRBD2	medium-sized	CAGKRTVKHSSGSYQETQYF	TGTGCCGGTAAAAGGACGGTTAAACATTCTAGCGGGTCGTACCAAGAGACCCAGTACTTC
14	TRBJ2-4	TRBV7-6	TRBD1	NA	CASSRGQGANIQYF	TGTGCCAGCAGCCGAGGACAGGGGGCGAACATTCAGTACTTC
14	TRBJ2-1	TRBV13	NA	NA	CASSPGTNYNEQFF	TGTGCCAGCAGCCCCGGGACAAACTACAATGAGCAGTTCTTC
14	TRBJ2-1	TRBV19	NA	NA	CASTLTSSYNEQFF	TGTGCCAGTACGCTTACTAGCTCCTACAATGAGCAGTTCTTC
13	TRBJ2-7	TRBV7-2	NA	NA	CASSRLGFYEQYF	TGTGCCAGCAGCCGACTAGGCTTCTACGAGCAGTACTTC
16	TRBJ2-1	TRBV4-2	TRBD2	NA	CASSRLSGRNSHEQFF	TGTGCCAGCAGCCGACTTAGCGGGAGAAATTCCCATGAGCAGTTCTTC
16	TRBJ2-7	TRBV4-2	TRBD1	once	CASSQDATGGSYEQYF	TGTGCCAGCAGCCAAGACGCGACAGGGGGTTCCTACGAGCAGTACTTC
15	TRBJ1-2	TRBV30	TRBD1	NA	CACRDRDSRNYGYTF	TGTGCCTGCCGGGACAGGGACTCGAGAAACTATGGCTACACCTTC